This TCR beta chain was identified during a study of T cell responses to AZD1222 COVID-19 vaccine. Study-level findings and limits: Regions left unmutated in variants are reportedly the target of nearly half of spike-specific TCRs. A rise in Spike-specific TCR breadth and depth followed two AZD1222 doses. Among the donors, most were white British and more were female, and clonal diversity was possibly underestimated.

Analyses pooled second doses at about 4 or about 12 weeks. This clone was found once. Its specificity is unknown. This CDR3 is built from 17 residues. Germline V CDR1 and CDR2: SGHRS, YFSETQ. V lost 3 bases to trimming and J lost 4 bases; unmatched junction nucleotides: 6. Repertoires were generated with immunoSEQ multiplex PCR, while TCRdb's copy carries only in-frame clones and drops some. The repertoire holds 95,000 to 150,000 clones, with about 90% as singletons. J is TRBJ2-2 and V is TRBV5-1; TRBD2 agrees at 13 bases. This receptor was obtained from an adult who received the AZD1222 COVID-19 vaccine. The material was peripheral blood, obtained 28 days after the second AZD1222 dose. DNA for the CDR3: TGCGCCAGCAGCTATGGACTAGCGGGAGTCGGCACCGGGGAGCTGTTTTTT. Translating gives CASSYGLAGVGTGELFF.